The 31 T cell receptor beta chains below all came from one sample that was sequenced in a study of T cell repertoires in cytomegalovirus infection. Each CDR3 protein is one row after TCRdb ran MiXCR on the reads. The table includes about 200,000 distinct CDR3 sequences, 8% to 10% detected once. Sequencing input: PBMCs. These receptors all stem from a human donor in good health (CMV status not recorded). Some clones in this sample may be carry-over from other donors' samples.

The J gene is TRBJ1-1, the V gene TRBV12-3 or TRBV12-4; D not certain. This CDR3 is 21 amino acids long. The V and J ends lost 0 bases and 1 base respectively, with 27 bases between them. The CDR3 loop is CASSLARSLGSHLGKNTEAFF. CDR3 coding DNA: TGTGCCAGCAGTTTAGCAAGATCACTGGGGTCACATCTAGGCAAGAACACTGAAGCTTTCTTT.

This clonotype was observed many times. The chain uses TRBV5-1 and TRBJ1-6, with 7 bases fitting TRBD1. Per the germline V gene, CDR1 is SGHRS and CDR2 is YFSETQ. The junction had 4 bases not matched to a gene; V was cut back by 1 base and J by 9 bases. The CDR3 is 14 residues long. The CDR3, as DNA: TGCGCCAGCAGCTTGACAGGGGAGAGTTCACCCCTCCACTTT. The encoded protein is CASSLTGESSPLHF.

This clonotype was found many times. V usage is TRBV11-2 and J usage is TRBJ2-3, with 14 bases lining up with TRBD2. Germline-derived CDR1 and CDR2 are SGHAT and FQNNGV. This CDR3 contains 16 residues. The V gene end was trimmed by 5 bases and the J gene end by 3 bases; junction bases not matched to a gene: 4. CDR3 sequence (DNA): TGTGCCAGCAGCGGGGGACTAGCGGGAGTGACAGATACGCAGTATTTT. Encoded protein: CASSGGLAGVTDTQYF.

This clonotype was recorded a few times. The chain employs TRBV15 and TRBJ1-1, with D maybe TRBD1 (5 bases). Trimming removed 4 bases at V and 1 base at J, with 7 bases between. The CDR3 sequence is 13 residues long. Germline-derived CDR1 and CDR2 are LNHNV and YYDKDF (reference sequence). DNA for the CDR3: TGTGCCACCAGCATCAGGGCGAACACTGAAGCTTTCTTT. This codes for CATSIRANTEAFF.

The gene calls are TRBV15 and TRBJ2-5, with D possibly TRBD1 on 6 matching bases. Deletions cut 0 bases from V and 2 bases from J, with 10 bases between. Germline values: CDR1 LNHNV, CDR2 YYDKDF (reference sequence). The CDR3 runs to 15 residues. The CDR3 spells CATSRDGTRQETQYF. DNA for the CDR3: TGTGCCACCAGCAGAGATGGGACACGTCAAGAGACCCAGTACTTC. Combining the CDR3 with reference TRBV15 and TRBJ2-5 gives the whole variable domain DAMVIQNPRYQVTQFGKPVTLSCSQTLNHNVMYWYQQKSSQAPKLLFHYYDKDFNNEADTPDNFQSRRPNTSFCFLDIRSPGLGDTAMYLCATSRDGTRQETQYFGPGTRLLVL.

This clonotype was found many times. The chain recombines TRBV7-6 with TRBJ2-3; 16 bases align to TRBD2. The V gene's germline CDR1 is SGHVS and CDR2 FNYEAQ. The CDR3 sequence is 19 residues long. J was trimmed by 6 bases and V by 4 bases; bases with no gene match: 13. This CDR3 reads CASSSGLAGGIIPPDTQYF. The CDR3 DNA reads TGTGCCAGCAGCTCGGGACTAGCGGGAGGGATTATACCTCCCGATACGCAGTATTTT.

This clonotype was detected ten times or more. J is TRBJ2-3 and V is TRBV4-3; D perhaps matches TRBD1 (5 bases). The germline V gene encodes CDR1 LGHNA and CDR2 YSLEER. The CDR3 sequence is 15 residues long. The V end was cut by 0 bases, the J end by 7 bases, with 14 bases between. The CDR3 DNA is TGCGCCAGCAGCCAAGATATCGGCGACAGCAATACGCAGTATTTT. Its protein is CASSQDIGDSNTQYF.

The sample holds many counts of this clonotype. V gene TRBV11-2 combines with J gene TRBJ1-1; D is unresolved. The V gene's germline CDR1 is SGHAT and CDR2 FQNNGV. V was clipped by 0 bases and J by 6 bases, with 8 bases between them. This CDR3 spans 13 amino acids. DNA for the CDR3: TGTGCCAGCAGCTTAGAAAGGGTCTCTGAAGCTTTCTTT. Its protein product is CASSLERVSEAFF.

Notes on this clonotype: Given a much more abundant clone one base away, this may be a read error. The chain uses TRBV7-2 and TRBJ2-5; D unresolved. The CDR3 loop spans 11 amino acids. The germline gives CDR1 SGHTA, CDR2 FQGNSA. As DNA, the CDR3 is TGTGCCTGCAGCCCACCGGAGACCCAGTACTTC. This translates into CACSPPETQYF. Full variable domain (remainder filled in from reference TRBV7-2 and TRBJ2-5): GAGVSQSPSNKVTEKGKDVELRCDPISGHTALYWYRQSLGQGLEFLIYFQGNSAPDKSGLPSDRFSAERTGGSVSTLTIQRTQQEDSAVYLCACSPPETQYFGPGTRLLVL.

Notes on this clonotype: A much larger clonotype is one base distant, so this may be a read error. The CDR3 region has the DNA TGTGCCAGCTGCCAAGACGAAGGTTCGGAGGGCAATCAGCCCCAGCATTTT. Its protein product is CASCQDEGSEGNQPQHF. This rearrangement joins TRBV14 to TRBJ1-5; D is uncertain. Per germline, CDR1 SGHDN and CDR2 FVKESK. This CDR3 is built from 17 residues.

This clonotype has just a few counts. This chain joins TRBV19 and TRBJ2-7; unclear D gene. The CDR3 runs to 14 residues. Germline V gene lookup returns CDR1 LNHDA and CDR2 SQIVND (reference sequence). The V end lost 1 base, the J end lost 0 bases, and 7 bases lay between the germline ends. The CDR3 sequence is CASSIVGNSYEQYF. The CDR3 DNA reads as TGTGCCAGTAGTATAGTAGGCAACTCCTACGAGCAGTACTTC.

The V and J genes are TRBV12-3 or TRBV12-4 and TRBJ1-3, with 7 bases identical to TRBD1. The trim removed 5 bases at V and 2 bases at J, leaving 6 bases unmatched. CDR3 length equals 15 residues. CDR3: CASSVDRATGNTIYF. Here the CDR3 DNA reads TGTGCCAGCAGTGTCGACAGGGCAACTGGAAACACCATATATTTT.

This clonotype came up many times. The chain combines TRBV7-2 with TRBJ2-1; 13 positions agree with TRBD2. The CDR3 length is 17 residues. The germline gives CDR1 SGHTA, CDR2 FQGNSA. Losses at the gene ends were 5 bases for V and 3 bases for J; bases not matched to a gene: 7. The CDR3 sequence: CASSPRLAGGSYNEQFF. As DNA, the CDR3 is TGTGCCAGCAGCCCCCGACTAGCGGGGGGAAGCTACAATGAGCAGTTCTTC.

The chain is built from TRBV27 and TRBJ2-1; a weak D match, TRBD2 (6 bases). The CDR3 runs to 15 residues. V gave up 8 bases and J gave up 9 bases, with 23 bases separating them. Germline loops: CDR1 MNHEY, CDR2 SMNVEV (reference sequence). The CDR3 DNA reads TGTGCCAGCTACTCGCGGGATTTGGGTTCCGGTGAGCAGTTCTTC. Its protein product is CASYSRDLGSGEQFF.

In this sample, this clonotype turned up a few times. The chain uses TRBV20-1 and TRBJ1-3; D is unresolved. CDR1 DFQATT and CDR2 SNEGSKA come from the germline V gene (reference sequence). This CDR3 contains 15 residues. V gave up 4 bases and J gave up 0 bases, with 13 bases separating them. CDR3 coding DNA: TGCAGTGCTACACCCCCTCAGAGCTCTGGAAACACCATATATTTT. This encodes CSATPPQSSGNTIYF.

This chain links TRBV5-6 with TRBJ1-2, with D unresolved. The germline V gene has CDR1 SGHDT and CDR2 YYEEEE. V was trimmed by 6 bases and J by 6 bases, leaving 12 bases between them. The CDR3 has 12 residues. CDR3 DNA sequence: TGTGCCAGCAACCGTCGGGTTGATGGCTACACCTTC. Its translation is CASNRRVDGYTF.

A few counts support this clonotype. V is TRBV11-2 and J is TRBJ2-2, with 13 nucleotides matching TRBD2. This CDR3 spans 16 amino acids. With V trimmed by 5 bases and J by 4 bases, 4 bases remained unmatched. The germline CDR1 and CDR2 sequences are SGHAT and FQNNGV. The CDR3: CASSPGLAGLTGELFF. CDR3 DNA sequence: TGTGCCAGCAGCCCGGGACTAGCGGGACTCACCGGGGAGCTGTTTTTT.

Only a few counts were recorded for this clonotype. J is TRBJ2-2 and V is TRBV20-1; maybe TRBD1 (5 bases). CDR1 DFQATT and CDR2 SNEGSKA come from the germline V gene (reference sequence). CDR3 length equals 16 residues. V was trimmed by 1 base and J by 1 base, leaving 13 bases between them. CDR3 coding DNA: TGCAGTGCTAGAGGCCCGGACAAACTGAACACCGGGGAGCTGTTTTTT. As protein: CSARGPDKLNTGELFF.

In this sample, this clonotype turned up a few times. The chain has TRBV7-2 and TRBJ1-2, with a weak D call TRBD1 (5 bases). V was cut by 3 bases and J by 1 base, with 12 bases left in between. The CDR3 has 15 amino acids. Germline V gene sequence: CDR1 SGHTA, CDR2 FQGNSA. This CDR3 is CASSLTPQGNYGYTF. In DNA, the CDR3 is TGTGCCAGCAGCTTGACCCCCCAGGGTAACTATGGCTACACCTTC. The variable domain in full, with the rest retrieved from reference TRBV7-2 and TRBJ1-2, is GAGVSQSPSNKVTEKGKDVELRCDPISGHTALYWYRQSLGQGLEFLIYFQGNSAPDKSGLPSDRFSAERTGGSVSTLTIQRTQQEDSAVYLCASSLTPQGNYGYTFGSGTRLTVV.

Concerning this clonotype itself: This may be a read error: a much more frequent sequence differs by one nucleotide. The chain is built from TRBV7-2 and TRBJ1-4; D unclear. The CDR3 length is 13 residues. Germline values: CDR1 SGHTA, CDR2 FQGNSA. Trimming removed 3 bases from V and 4 bases from J, with 6 bases in between. The CDR3 coding sequence is TGTACCAGCAGCTTTCGGAATAATGAAAAACTGTTTTTT. This gives the protein CTSSFRNNEKLFF.

The gene calls are TRBV20-1 and TRBJ2-7; TRBD2 agrees at 8 bases. This CDR3 spans 15 amino acids. Germline CDR1 and CDR2: DFQATT and SNEGSKA (reference sequence). Unmatched junction bases numbered 12, after V lost 1 base and J lost 7 bases. CDR3 sequence reads: CSARGETGGLGEQYF. The CDR3 DNA reads TGCAGTGCTAGAGGCGAGACGGGGGGGCTAGGAGAGCAGTACTTC.

The sample holds many counts of this clonotype. This rearrangement joins TRBV12-3 or TRBV12-4 to TRBJ2-1; 9 bases agree with TRBD1. This CDR3 has 18 amino acids. The V and J ends lost 7 bases and 5 bases, in that order; junction bases with no gene match: 18. DNA for the CDR3: TGTGCCAGCACCAAAGCTCCTTTTGGGACAGGGATAAACAATGAGCAGTTCTTC. Protein product: CASTKAPFGTGINNEQFF.

The chain combines TRBV24-1 with TRBJ1-1; 9 bases match TRBD1. This CDR3 has 12 amino acids. Losses at the gene ends were 4 bases for V and 10 bases for J; bases not matched to a gene: 3. Looked up from germline, CDR1 is KGHDR and CDR2 is SFDVKD. The CDR3 sequence: CATSEEQGAAFF. Written as DNA, the CDR3 is TGTGCCACCAGTGAAGAACAGGGGGCAGCTTTCTTT.

This clonotype turned up a few times. The genes are TRBV5-4 and TRBJ2-1; the D is unclear. Between the trimmed V and J ends, which lost 3 bases and 3 bases, there was a span of 10 bases. This CDR3 contains 14 residues. Per the germline V gene, CDR1 is SGHNT and CDR2 is YYREEE (reference sequence). The CDR3 nucleotides are TGTGCCAGCAGCTCGTCAGGAGACTACAATGAGCAGTTCTTC. Translation gives CASSSSGDYNEQFF.

This sequence joins TRBV30 and TRBJ1-3; D gene uncertain. This CDR3 comprises 13 residues. The ends were cut back, 0 bases at V and 3 bases at J, with 6 bases in the middle. Germline CDR1 reads GTSNPN; CDR2 reads SVGIG (reference sequence). CDR3 bases: TGTGCCTGGAGTGTCGCCAATGGAAACACCATATATTTT. Its protein product is CAWSVANGNTIYF.

The J gene is TRBJ1-4, the V gene TRBV5-6; unclear D gene. The ends were cut back, 0 bases at V and 7 bases at J, with 13 bases in the middle. CDR3 size: 15 residues. The germline V gene encodes CDR1 SGHDT and CDR2 YYEEEE. As DNA, the CDR3 is TGTGCCAGCAGCTTGGGGCAGAGTCGTCCTGAAAAACTGTTTTTT. Protein sequence: CASSLGQSRPEKLFF.

This clonotype was seen a handful of times. The gene calls are TRBV19 and TRBJ1-1; D is possibly TRBD1 (6 bases). Germline CDR1 LNHDA, CDR2 SQIVND (reference sequence). V was trimmed by 9 bases and J by 0 bases, leaving 11 bases between them. The CDR3 covers 13 residues. This chain's CDR3 is CASRRGMNTEAFF. The CDR3 DNA is TGTGCCAGCCGTAGGGGGATGAACACTGAAGCTTTCTTT.

Only a few counts were recorded for this clonotype. The V gene is TRBV7-6, the J gene TRBJ1-5, with D uncertain. Trimming took 1 base from V and 2 from J, leaving 12 bases between them. The CDR3 sequence is 16 residues long. Germline V gene lookup returns CDR1 SGHVS and CDR2 FNYEAQ. CDR3 nucleotide sequence: TGTGCCAGCAGCTTAGGGCACTCGGGTGGCAATCAGCCCCAGCATTTT. It encodes CASSLGHSGGNQPQHF.

This clonotype was observed many times. The V call is TRBV20-1, the J call TRBJ2-3, with D unclear. V was cut by 3 bases and J by 0 bases, with 13 bases left in between. The CDR3 runs 15 residues. CDR1 is DFQATT and CDR2 is SNEGSKA in the germline V gene (reference sequence). The CDR3 DNA reads TGCAGTGCTAGTCAGGATGGCTCTAGCACAGATACGCAGTATTTT. This encodes CSASQDGSSTDTQYF.

The sample holds a few counts of this clonotype. This sequence joins TRBV4-2 and TRBJ2-3; 9 positions match TRBD1. Germline trimming cut 4 bases from V and 5 bases from J; bases unmatched to any gene: 7. The CDR3 consists of 15 residues. The V gene's germline CDR1 is LGHNA and CDR2 YNFKEQ. The CDR3 coding sequence is TGTGCCAGCAGCCCGAGACAGGGGGAGGTAGATACGCAGTATTTT. It yields the protein CASSPRQGEVDTQYF.

On this clonotype itself: A clone one base away is much larger, so this may be a read error. The J gene is TRBJ2-1, the V gene TRBV15; D uncertain. CDR3 length equals 14 residues. Germline V gene sequence: CDR1 LNHNV, CDR2 YYDKDF (reference sequence). This chain's CDR3 is CATSSHGPYNEQSF. As DNA, the CDR3 is TGTGCCACCAGCAGCCATGGACCCTACAATGAGCAGTCCTTC.